This T cell receptor (beta chain) was sequenced in a study of T cells in Graves' hyperthyroidism and ophthalmopathy. Germline-derived CDR1 and CDR2 are MNHNS and SASEGT. The CDR3 region is 15 residues in length, termini included. General study findings and limits: The model identified upcoming ophthalmopathy a median around 7.1 months ahead of onset. Blood held most thyroid clonotypes expanded above 0.001 frequency.

Each ophthalmopathy patient scored at least 3 on the Clinical Activity Score and at least 4 on NOSPECS grade, with duration under 3 months. A roughly 9.3 ml volume of fresh peripheral blood provided the PBMCs. Amplification of TCR beta CDR3 regions was performed using RNA transcripts as template. HTBI primers were employed in a first-round RT-PCR of the TCR CDR3. TCRdb independently ran MiXCR on the multiplex PCR reads; one entry per CDR3 protein. The sample gives 350,000 or so distinct CDR3 sequences, over 15% of which show up once; around 16% is in the top ten. This clonotype was picked up many times. Its antigen is not known. The DNA is omitted, as the CDR3 cannot be located on it reliably, and the CDR3 follows TCRdb's listing.

The V gene is TRBV6-1, the J gene TRBJ2-2; the table's TRBD2 call for D was not verified on the DNA. What was sequenced was blood. This receptor was identified in a woman between 40 and 50 years old with Graves' ophthalmopathy. CDR3 in amino acids: CASSPGLAGPGSCFF.